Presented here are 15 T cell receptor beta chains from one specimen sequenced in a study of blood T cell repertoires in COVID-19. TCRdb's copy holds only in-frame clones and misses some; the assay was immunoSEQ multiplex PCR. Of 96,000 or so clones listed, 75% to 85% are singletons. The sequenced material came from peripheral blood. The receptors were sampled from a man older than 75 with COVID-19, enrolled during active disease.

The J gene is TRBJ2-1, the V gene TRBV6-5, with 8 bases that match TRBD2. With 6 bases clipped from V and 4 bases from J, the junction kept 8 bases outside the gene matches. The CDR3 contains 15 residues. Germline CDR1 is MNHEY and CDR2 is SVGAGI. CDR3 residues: CASRRQRGPYNEQFF. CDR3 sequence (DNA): TGTGCCAGCAGGCGTCAGCGGGGGCCTTACAATGAGCAGTTCTTC.

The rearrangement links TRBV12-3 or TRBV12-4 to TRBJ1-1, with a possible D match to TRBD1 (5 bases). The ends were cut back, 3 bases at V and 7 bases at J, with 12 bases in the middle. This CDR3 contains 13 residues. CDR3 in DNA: TGTGCCAGCAGTTTCCCCTCGGGGGGTGAAGCTTTCTTT. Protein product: CASSFPSGGEAFF.

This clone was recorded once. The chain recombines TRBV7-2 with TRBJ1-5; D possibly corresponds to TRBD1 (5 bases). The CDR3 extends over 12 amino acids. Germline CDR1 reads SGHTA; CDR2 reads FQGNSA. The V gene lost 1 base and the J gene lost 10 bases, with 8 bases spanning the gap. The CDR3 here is CASSLDGAPQHF. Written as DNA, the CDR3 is TGTGCCAGCAGCTTAGATGGGGCTCCCCAGCATTTT.

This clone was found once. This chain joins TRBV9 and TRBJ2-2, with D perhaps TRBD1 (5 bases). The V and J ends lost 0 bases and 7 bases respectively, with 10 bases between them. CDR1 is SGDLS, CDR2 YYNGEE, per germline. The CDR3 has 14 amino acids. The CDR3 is CASSVAPGFGELFF. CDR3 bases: TGTGCCAGCAGCGTAGCCCCAGGGTTCGGGGAGCTGTTTTTT.

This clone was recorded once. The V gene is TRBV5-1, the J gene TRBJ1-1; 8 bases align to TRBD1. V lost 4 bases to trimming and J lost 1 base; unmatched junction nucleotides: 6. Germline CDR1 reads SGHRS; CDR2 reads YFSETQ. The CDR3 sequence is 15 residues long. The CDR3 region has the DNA TGCGCCAGCAGCCGGGACAGGAACCGGAACACTGAAGCTTTCTTT. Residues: CASSRDRNRNTEAFF. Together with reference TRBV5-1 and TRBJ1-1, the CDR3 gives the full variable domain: KAGVTQTPRYLIKTRGQQVTLSCSPISGHRSVSWYQQTPGQGLQFLFEYFSETQRNKGNFPGRFSGRQFSNSRSEMNVSTLELGDSALYLCASSRDRNRNTEAFFGQGTRLTVV.

The CDR3 sequence is CASSSNLAGGAFF. The CDR3 DNA is TGTGCCAGCAGTTCCAATCTTGCAGGGGGAGCTTTCTTT. The chain recombines TRBV6-6 with TRBJ1-1, with 7 bases matching TRBD1. With V trimmed by 4 bases and J by 10 bases, 9 bases remained unmatched. Germline V gives CDR1 MNHNY, CDR2 SVGAGI (reference sequence). This CDR3 contains 13 residues.

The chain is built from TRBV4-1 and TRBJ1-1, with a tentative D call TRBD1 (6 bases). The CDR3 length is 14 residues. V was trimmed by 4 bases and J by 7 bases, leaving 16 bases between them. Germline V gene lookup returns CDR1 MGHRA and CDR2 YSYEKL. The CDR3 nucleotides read TGCGCCAGCAGCCTCAGGGGTAGAGCCTTTGAAGCTTTCTTT. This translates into CASSLRGRAFEAFF.

CDR3 in DNA: TGCGCCAGCGGGACTAGCGGGACCGGGGTGGATACGCAGTATTTT. It is translated as CASGTSGTGVDTQYF. This rearrangement joins TRBV10-1 to TRBJ2-3, with TRBD2 matching 13 bases. Germline CDR1 is WNHNN and CDR2 is SYGVQD (reference sequence). The ends lost 8 bases at V and 6 bases at J; junction bases unmatched: 8. CDR3 length: 15 residues.

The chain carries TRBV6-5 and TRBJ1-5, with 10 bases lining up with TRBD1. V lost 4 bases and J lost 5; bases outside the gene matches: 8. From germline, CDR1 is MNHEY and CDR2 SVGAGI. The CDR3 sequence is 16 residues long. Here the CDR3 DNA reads TGTGCCAGCAGTTCCCGGAGACAGGGGGCAGATCAGCCCCAGCATTTT. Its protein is CASSSRRQGADQPQHF.

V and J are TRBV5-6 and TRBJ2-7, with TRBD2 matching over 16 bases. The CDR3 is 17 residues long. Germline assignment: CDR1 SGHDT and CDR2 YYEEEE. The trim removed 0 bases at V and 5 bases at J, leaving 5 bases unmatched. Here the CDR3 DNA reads TGTGCCAGCAGCTTGGAAGGGACTAGCGGGGGGGCCGACGAGCAGTACTTC. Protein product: CASSLEGTSGGADEQYF.

CDR3 bases: TGTGCCAGCTCACCCCGACAGGGGGGAGGGGTTGGTCGACCCTACAATGAGCAGTTCTTC. Translated: CASSPRQGGGVGRPYNEQFF. The rearrangement links TRBV18 to TRBJ2-1; 9 bases are shared with TRBD1. The CDR3 spans 20 residues. Germline CDR1 KGHSH, CDR2 LQKENI. Trimming at V came to 3 bases and at J to 2 bases, leaving 17 bases not matched to a gene. The full variable domain, in which reference TRBV18 and TRBJ2-1 provide the parts outside the CDR3, is NAGVMQNPRHLVRRRGQEARLRCSPMKGHSHVYWYRQLPEEGLKFMVYLQKENIIDESGMPKERFSAEFPKEGPSILRIQQVVRGDSAAYFCASSPRQGGGVGRPYNEQFFGPGTRLTVL.

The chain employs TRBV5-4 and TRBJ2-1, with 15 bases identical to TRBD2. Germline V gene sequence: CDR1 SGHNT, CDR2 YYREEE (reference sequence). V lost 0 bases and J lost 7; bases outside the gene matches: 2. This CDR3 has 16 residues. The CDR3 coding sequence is TGTGCCAGCAGCTTGGGGGGGACTAGCGGGAGGAATGAGCAGTTCTTC. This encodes CASSLGGTSGRNEQFF.

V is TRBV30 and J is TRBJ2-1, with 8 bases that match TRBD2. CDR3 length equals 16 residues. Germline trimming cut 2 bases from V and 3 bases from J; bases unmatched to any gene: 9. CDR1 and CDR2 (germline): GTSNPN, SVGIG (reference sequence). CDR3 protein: CAWSTNLLADYNEQFF. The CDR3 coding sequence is TGTGCCTGGAGTACCAACCTACTAGCGGACTACAATGAGCAGTTCTTC.

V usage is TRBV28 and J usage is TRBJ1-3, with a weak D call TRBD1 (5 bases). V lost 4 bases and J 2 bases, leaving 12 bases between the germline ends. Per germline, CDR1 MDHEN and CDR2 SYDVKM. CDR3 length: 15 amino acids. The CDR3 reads CASSSRGGAGNTIYF. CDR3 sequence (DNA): TGTGCCAGCAGTTCCCGGGGAGGGGCTGGAAACACCATATATTTT.

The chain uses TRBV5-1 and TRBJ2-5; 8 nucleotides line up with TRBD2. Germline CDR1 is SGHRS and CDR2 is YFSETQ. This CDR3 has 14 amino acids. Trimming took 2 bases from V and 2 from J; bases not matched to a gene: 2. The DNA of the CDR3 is TGCGCCAGCAGCTTACTAGCGGAGCAAGAGACCCAGTACTTC. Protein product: CASSLLAEQETQYF.